One sample yielded the 12 T cell receptor beta chains listed below, sequenced in a study of shared clonotypes between healthy human individuals. Using immunoSEQ multiplex PCR, the repertoire was profiled, and TCRdb retains in-frame clones only, with some absent. Of around 700,000 clones listed, about 74% are singletons. The sample consisted of memory CD4+ T cells sorted from blood. Regarding subset: CD45RA-negative fraction. These receptors all stem from a woman aged 25 to 45 in good health.

J is TRBJ1-2 and V is TRBV6-1; D is unclear. V lost 1 base, J lost 3 bases, and 6 bases lay in between. The CDR3 extends over 13 amino acids. In germline, CDR1 is MNHNS, CDR2 SASEGT. The CDR3 nucleotides read TGTGCCAGCAGTGAAGGGGTCCACTATGGCTACACCTTC. It translates to CASSEGVHYGYTF.

The rearrangement joins TRBV28 to TRBJ1-4; D is perhaps TRBD1 (5 bases). Germline-derived CDR1 and CDR2 are MDHEN and SYDVKM. V lost 0 bases, J lost 0 bases, and 8 bases lay in between. The CDR3 loop spans 16 amino acids. The chain's CDR3 is CASSLWGGSTNEKLFF. The DNA of the CDR3 is TGTGCCAGCAGTTTATGGGGGGGTTCAACTAATGAAAAACTGTTTTTT.

The rearrangement joins TRBV29-1 to TRBJ2-1; TRBD2 matches 8 bases. Germline CDR1 is SQVTM and CDR2 is ANQGSEA. This CDR3 region has 15 residues. Trimming at V came to 0 bases and at J to 2 bases, leaving 3 bases not matched to a gene. This chain's CDR3 is CSVEDGGGTYNEQFF. The CDR3 nucleotides are TGCAGCGTTGAAGACGGGGGGGGAACCTACAATGAGCAGTTCTTC.

The chain uses TRBV19 and TRBJ2-5, with unresolved D. Trimming removed 5 bases from V and 1 base from J, with 8 bases in between. The germline V gene has CDR1 LNHDA and CDR2 SQIVND (reference sequence). The length of the CDR3 is 13 residues. DNA of the CDR3: TGTGCCAGTAGTCTGAACCTCCAAGAGACCCAGTACTTC. Protein: CASSLNLQETQYF.

This clone appeared a few times. The V gene is TRBV18, the J gene TRBJ2-6; D may be TRBD2 (5 bases). Trimming took 4 bases from V and 1 from J, leaving 11 bases between them. The germline CDR1 and CDR2 sequences are KGHSH and LQKENI. CDR3 size: 16 residues. The CDR3 loop reads CASSRAAVSGANVLTF. CDR3 nucleotide sequence: TGTGCCAGCTCACGGGCAGCGGTATCTGGGGCCAACGTCCTGACTTTC.

The genes are TRBV23-1 and TRBJ1-2, with D maybe TRBD1 (6 bases). TRBV23-1 is sorted into the ORF group, with uncertain function. V was trimmed by 4 bases and J by 2 bases, leaving 11 bases between them. This CDR3 is 14 amino acids long. DNA for the CDR3: TGCGCCAGCAGTCGCGGACAGAAAAACTATGGCTACACCTTC. It codes for CASSRGQKNYGYTF.

This sequence joins TRBV19 and TRBJ2-2; 8 nucleotides line up with TRBD1. This CDR3 comprises 15 residues. V shed 7 bases and J 6 bases; nucleotides not matched to a gene: 10. CDR1 and CDR2 from the germline V gene are LNHDA and SQIVND (reference sequence). The CDR3 nucleotides are TGTGCCAGTACCATGCAGGGGGCAGGGTCCGGGGAGCTGTTTTTT. Its translation is CASTMQGAGSGELFF.

This clone showed up just a few times. V is TRBV10-3 and J is TRBJ1-4; perhaps TRBD1 as D (6 bases). V was clipped by 2 bases and J by 10 bases, with 14 bases between them. CDR3 size: 14 residues. Per the germline V gene, CDR1 is ENHRY and CDR2 is SYGVKD. This CDR3 is CAISEVTGGGKLFF. CDR3 coding DNA: TGTGCCATCAGTGAGGTGACAGGTGGTGGAAAACTGTTTTTT.

The chain recombines TRBV7-2 with TRBJ2-3; 8 bases align to TRBD2. Unmatched junction bases numbered 4, after V lost 4 bases and J lost 1 base. The CDR3 runs 15 residues. CDR1 and CDR2 from the germline V gene are SGHTA and FQGNSA. CDR3 loop: CASSSQLAGTDTQYF. CDR3 DNA sequence: TGTGCCAGCAGCTCGCAACTAGCGGGCACAGATACGCAGTATTTT.

This chain links TRBV7-8 with TRBJ2-7, with TRBD1 matching 7 bases. The CDR3 runs 14 residues. Germline trimming cut 5 bases from V and 2 bases from J; bases unmatched to any gene: 6. Germline V gene data show CDR1 as SGHVS and CDR2 as FQNEAQ. In DNA form, the CDR3 reads TGTGCCAGCAGCGAGCACAGGGGAACCTACGAGCAGTACTTC. This encodes CASSEHRGTYEQYF.

The chain employs TRBV5-5 and TRBJ2-7, with TRBD1 as a possible D gene (6 bases). The V gene's germline CDR1 is SGHKS and CDR2 YYEKEE (reference sequence). This CDR3 has 15 residues. V was clipped by 2 bases and J by 3 bases, with 15 bases between them. Here the CDR3 reads CASSFGTLDLYEQYF. CDR3 coding DNA: TGTGCCAGCAGCTTCGGGACATTGGATCTCTACGAGCAGTACTTC.

This chain connects TRBV2 to TRBJ2-1; D may be TRBD1 (5 bases). Trimming left V 4 bases short and J 7 bases short, with 17 bases between. From germline, CDR1 is SNHLY and CDR2 FYNNEI. This CDR3 is 15 amino acids long. CDR3 in amino acids: CASSGGRVSGNEQFF. CDR3 nucleotides: TGTGCCAGCAGTGGGGGCAGGGTTAGTGGGAATGAGCAGTTCTTC.